These T cell receptor beta chains were read from a single sample in a study of T cells in localized non-small cell lung cancer. Sequencing was performed with immunoSEQ multiplex PCR; in TCRdb, only in-frame clones are kept and a portion is missing. The sample includes some 50,000 clones, around four fifths of them seen just once. This sample comprised peripheral blood mononuclear cells, obtained before any cancer treatment. These receptors all come from a man aged 40-75 years with stage III lung adenocarcinoma. CDR3s include the opening cysteine and the closing phenylalanine or tryptophan. Each record gives: CDR3 DNA, CDR3 protein, V gene, D gene, J gene, clone size. A D gene is named only where the DNA matches it firmly. Part of the rows lack a size; the others show once, few, many or a class for expanded clones.

TGTGCCACCAGACTGGGGACAGTGCCTTCCGAGCAGTACTTC,CATRLGTVPSEQYF,TRBV15,TRBD1,TRBJ2-7,NA
TGTGCCAGCACAAGACCGAATATCAACTATGGCTACACCTTC,CASTRPNINYGYTF,TRBV6-6,NA,TRBJ1-2,NA
TGTGCCAGCAGCCCCCTGTGGTCAGACAGTTACAATGAGCAGTTCTTC,CASSPLWSDSYNEQFF,TRBV9,NA,TRBJ2-1,NA
TGTGCCAGCAGCTTATCTAGCGGGAGGAGCTCCTACAATGAGCAGTTCTTC,CASSLSSGRSSYNEQFF,TRBV13,TRBD2,TRBJ2-1,NA
TGTGCCAGCAGTTCCATTAGCGGGAGCTCCTACGAGCAGTACTTC,CASSSISGSSYEQYF,TRBV27,TRBD2,TRBJ2-7,NA
TGTGCCAGCAGACAGGGCGTCATGAACACTGAAGCTTTCTTT,CASRQGVMNTEAFF,TRBV6-5,NA,TRBJ1-1,NA
TGTGCCAGCAGCTCAACGGGGCGGTTGAACTACGAGCAGTACTTC,CASSSTGRLNYEQYF,TRBV27,NA,TRBJ2-7,NA
TGTGCCAGCAGTGATTCAGGGAGCGGCAATCAGCCCCAGCATTTT,CASSDSGSGNQPQHF,TRBV5-6,NA,TRBJ1-5,NA
TGTGCCAGCAGCGCCGGGAGGGCTAGGACCCGCGAGCAGTACTTC,CASSAGRARTREQYF,TRBV2,TRBD2,TRBJ2-7,NA
TGTGCCAGCTCGAGTTTAGGGACAGGACCTGAAGCTTTCTTT,CASSSLGTGPEAFF,TRBV18,TRBD1,TRBJ1-1,NA
TGTGCCAGCAGCCCGTTGTCAAGGGTTGAGTACTACACCTTC,CASSPLSRVEYYTF,TRBV7-9,NA,TRBJ1-2,once
TGTGCCAGCAGCACCCCACCAGGGGATTTATGGAACACTGAAGCTTTCTTT,CASSTPPGDLWNTEAFF,TRBV7-6,NA,TRBJ1-1,NA
TGCAGCGTTGAAGTCCCGACACCCAACTATGGCTACACCTTC,CSVEVPTPNYGYTF,TRBV29-1,NA,TRBJ1-2,NA
TGCGCCAGCAAAACCCCGAGGGACACCGGGGAGCTGTTTTTT,CASKTPRDTGELFF,TRBV5-1,NA,TRBJ2-2,NA
TGCGCCAGCAGCTTGGTTGGGGCCGCCTCTGGAAACACCATATATTTT,CASSLVGAASGNTIYF,TRBV5-1,NA,TRBJ1-3,once
TGTGCCAGTAGTCTCCGGCGGGGACAGGGAGAAGAGACCCAGTACTTC,CASSLRRGQGEETQYF,TRBV19,TRBD1,TRBJ2-5,NA
TGTGCCAGCAGCTCTTCGCCGACCTTGATAGGGAATGAGCAGTTCTTC,CASSSSPTLIGNEQFF,TRBV11-2,NA,TRBJ2-1,NA
TGTGCCAGCAGCTTCCGCCTACTAGACGGTGAGCAGTTCTTC,CASSFRLLDGEQFF,TRBV9,NA,TRBJ2-1,few
TGTGCCAGCAGTTCCCGAGACTCAGCCCTCTATGGCTACACCTTC,CASSSRDSALYGYTF,TRBV6-5,NA,TRBJ1-2,NA
TGTGCCAGCAGCTCCGGACAGGGTGGGTCACCCCTCCACTTT,CASSSGQGGSPLHF,TRBV7-3,TRBD1,TRBJ1-6,NA
TGTGCCAGCAGTGACACCGAAATCACCTACGAGCAGTACTTC,CASSDTEITYEQYF,TRBV6-1,NA,TRBJ2-7,once
TGCAGCGTCTCTATACAGGGGCCTGCAACTAATGAAAAACTGTTTTTT,CSVSIQGPATNEKLFF,TRBV29-1,TRBD1,TRBJ1-4,NA
TGTGCCAGCAGCTTAGGCCAGGGTAGCGATGAGCAGTTCTTC,CASSLGQGSDEQFF,TRBV7-9,NA,TRBJ2-1,NA
TGTGCCAGCAGTACCGGGACTAGCGGCTTCGATGAGCAGTTCTTC,CASSTGTSGFDEQFF,TRBV25-1,TRBD2,TRBJ2-1,NA
TGTGCCAGCAGTTTTGGTGGAAGCTCTGGGGCCAACGTCCTGACTTTC,CASSFGGSSGANVLTF,TRBV28,NA,TRBJ2-6,NA
TGTGCCGGCAGCCCCGGAGGGACAGAGAATGAAAAACTGTTTTTT,CAGSPGGTENEKLFF,TRBV9,TRBD1,TRBJ1-4,NA
TGCAGCGTCCCCATAGGGGTCTCTGGGGCCAACGTCCTGACTTTC,CSVPIGVSGANVLTF,TRBV29-1,NA,TRBJ2-6,NA
TGTGCCAGCAGCTCGGCTGACCATACGCAGTATTTT,CASSSADHTQYF,TRBV7-3,NA,TRBJ2-3,NA
TGTGCCAGCAGACAGGGTAAGGGGCCCCAGCATTTT,CASRQGKGPQHF,TRBV28,NA,TRBJ1-5,NA
TGCGCCAGCAGCACATATGGGAACGGACAAGAGACCCAGTACTTC,CASSTYGNGQETQYF,TRBV5-1,NA,TRBJ2-5,NA
TGTGCCAGCAGCTCGACTAGCTTATTCGAGACCCAGTACTTC,CASSSTSLFETQYF,TRBV7-9,TRBD2,TRBJ2-5,NA
TGTGCCAGCAGCTTAGACAGGGAGGTTGCCAAAAACATTCAGTACTTC,CASSLDREVAKNIQYF,TRBV7-2,NA,TRBJ2-4,NA
TGCAGTGCTACCCTCGGTCGGACCCAGTACTTC,CSATLGRTQYF,TRBV20-1,NA,TRBJ2-5,NA
TGCGCCAGCAGCTTTAGCGGGGGGACCCAAGAGACCCAGTACTTC,CASSFSGGTQETQYF,TRBV5-1,TRBD2,TRBJ2-5,few
TGTGCCAGCAGTTACGCCGGCGGGAACACTGAAGCTTTCTTT,CASSYAGGNTEAFF,TRBV6-6,NA,TRBJ1-1,NA
TGTGCCAGCAGCTTGTCAGCGAACAATGAGCAGTTCTTC,CASSLSANNEQFF,TRBV7-3,NA,TRBJ2-1,NA
TGTGCCAGCTCACCACCGAGTTTGGGCCAAGAGACCCAGTACTTC,CASSPPSLGQETQYF,TRBV18,NA,TRBJ2-5,NA
TGTGCCAGCAGCCCCGGGACCTACGAGCAGTACTTC,CASSPGTYEQYF,TRBV6-5,NA,TRBJ2-7,NA
TGTGCCAGCCTCCGGGACCAGACGTCCAATGAGCAGTTCTTC,CASLRDQTSNEQFF,TRBV2,NA,TRBJ2-1,NA
TGCGCCAGCAGCTTGGATTCGGGACTAGTTGCATACGAGCAGTACTTC,CASSLDSGLVAYEQYF,TRBV5-1,TRBD2,TRBJ2-7,NA
TGTGCCAGCAGTGAAGAGGACAGGGGCAATCAGCCCCAGCATTTT,CASSEEDRGNQPQHF,TRBV6-1,TRBD1,TRBJ1-5,NA
TGTGCCAGCAGCGTGCAAGGGGGGAGCGGCTACACCTTC,CASSVQGGSGYTF,TRBV9,NA,TRBJ1-2,NA
TGTGCCAGTAGTATAGACAGGGTAACAACTAATGAAAAACTGTTTTTT,CASSIDRVTTNEKLFF,TRBV19,NA,TRBJ1-4,NA
TGCGCCAGCAGATATGATACAGGGGGCTTAGGCACCGGGGAGCTGTTTTTT,CASRYDTGGLGTGELFF,TRBV5-1,TRBD1,TRBJ2-2,NA
TGTGCCAGCAGCTTAGGTACTCAGCCCCAGCATTTT,CASSLGTQPQHF,TRBV7-9,NA,TRBJ1-5,NA
TGTGCCAGCAGCTTGAAAGGGGAGAGTACTTACGAGCAGTACTTC,CASSLKGESTYEQYF,TRBV5-8,NA,TRBJ2-7,NA